This T cell receptor beta chain derives from a study of CD8 T cells in ankylosing spondylitis (dated by TCRdb to about 2017). With respect to the entire study: The study set out to find disease-linked TCR variants by profiling T cell receptor beta repertoires in ankylosing spondylitis patients and healthy donors. Peripheral blood samples were taken, and synovial fluid was additionally collected from ankylosing spondylitis patients. In total, the full study cohort was made up of nearly 110 healthy donors and approximately 24 ankylosing spondylitis patients.

Study-wide conclusions, independent of this receptor: Blood from ankylosing spondylitis patients appeared to be characterized by a TCR beta motif made up of under ten highly homologous amino acid variants. Some motif variants had previously been reported in the synovial fluid and blood of reactive arthritis patients, which suggests shared mechanisms of disease initiation. According to the report, matched synovial fluid samples from ankylosing spondylitis patients were significantly enriched for the disease-linked clones. A CD8+ phenotype was shown by the disease-linked clones, which were found at relatively low frequencies in peripheral blood.

Details on this clonotype: Its antigen is unknown. Base qualities were left out, and no much larger clone turns up one base away.

The data were produced on an Illumina HiSeq 2500. TCR beta libraries were prepared by quantitative 5'-RACE with molecular barcodes. Concerning the study's data processing: A new computational method based on a probabilistic model of VDJ rearrangement was used to identify disease-linked TCR variants. TCRdb reprocessing: public reads trimmed at Q25 with fastp, clones called with MiXCR, in-frame beta chains kept. Merged by CDR3 protein, the rows form single entries marked with the most common genes and DNA. The V and J calls reflect TCRdb's pipeline rather than the authors' work. Here the sample has hundreds of thousands of distinct CDR3 sequences; roughly 10% occur a single time. Just over 0.5% of the sample goes to the ten largest clones. Sequencing used blood, either unsorted or a sorted T cell fraction (not recorded which). The origin of this receptor is a male donor with ankylosing spondylitis.

The CDR3 here reads CSATGGATQYF. The base sequence is TGCAGTGCTACCGGGGGGGCTACGCAGTATTTT. Recombination joined TRBV20-1 with TRBJ2-3; 8 middle bases align to TRBD2. CDR1 and CDR2 are read off the germline V gene (reference sequence) as DFQATT and SNEGSKA. The cysteine opens and the phenylalanine closes a CDR3 of 11 amino acids. CDR3 DNA only is kept here, 33 bases in frame from base 1. V is trimmed back by 4 bases and J by 8 bases, and the junction contains 2 bases that no gene match accounts for.